This TCR beta chain comes out of a study of blood T cells in healthy people across ages. In its sample, this clonotype was seen a few times. The CDR3 totals 15 residues. Per the germline V gene, CDR1 is SNHLY and CDR2 is FYNNEI. The ends were cut back, 5 bases at V and 1 base at J, with 12 bases in the middle. The use of a sample-barcoded 5' primer and a J-beta primer mix characterized a second PCR of roughly 6 to 12 cycles. TCRdb re-called the 5' RACE reads with MiXCR, one entry per CDR3 protein. The repertoire consists of around 780,000 distinct CDR3 sequences, with roughly 25% occurring once and the leading ten covering approximately 2.9%. Extraction of total RNA produced a minimum of 5 micrograms from each sample. The same specimen was also included in a second study, on T cells of mothers and their children.

The receptor was derived from a boy aged 5-17 years in good health. Sequencing input: blood. The rearrangement joins TRBV2 to TRBJ1-5, with D unclear. The CDR3 DNA reads as TGTGCCAGCAGTCAGGTCGTCGGGAGCAATCAGCCCCAGCATTTT. Amino acids: CASSQVVGSNQPQHF. Full variable domain (outside the CDR3, taken from reference TRBV2 and TRBJ1-5): EPEVTQTPSHQVTQMGQEVILRCVPISNHLYFYWYRQILGQKVEFLVSFYNNEISEKSEIFDDQFSVERPDGSNFTLKIRSTKLEDSAMYFCASSQVVGSNQPQHFGDGTRLSIL.